One sample yielded the 27 T cell receptor beta chains listed below, sequenced in a study of T cell responses to AZD1222 COVID-19 vaccine. Clones were read by immunoSEQ multiplex PCR, and TCRdb kept only the in-frame ones, dropping some. The sample has around 120,000 clones, approximately 84% seen once. The material sequenced was peripheral blood, taken on day 0 of AZD1222 vaccination. Receptors originate from an adult in good health.

The V and J genes are TRBV28 and TRBJ1-6, with D maybe TRBD1 (5 bases). V gave up 7 bases and J gave up 10 bases, with 14 bases separating them. The length of the CDR3 is 13 residues. Germline assignment: CDR1 MDHEN and CDR2 SYDVKM. The CDR3 coding sequence is TGTGCCAGCACGGGGCAGGGAAGCTCACCCCTCCACTTT. This codes for CASTGQGSSPLHF.

J is TRBJ2-7 and V is TRBV6-5, with 14 bases lining up with TRBD2. CDR1 is MNHEY and CDR2 is SVGAGI in the germline V gene. V shed 5 bases, J shed 5 bases, and the junction held 5 bases outside the gene matches. This CDR3 spans 15 amino acids. For the CDR3, the DNA is TGTGCCAGCAGTACCGGGACTAGCGGGAGTCACGAGCAGTACTTC. Protein product: CASSTGTSGSHEQYF.

This clone was seen a handful of times. The gene calls are TRBV4-1 and TRBJ1-2, with 7 bases identical to TRBD1. The germline V gene has CDR1 MGHRA and CDR2 YSYEKL. The CDR3 has 16 amino acids. V dropped 3 bases and J dropped 4; count of bases not matched to a gene: 11. CDR3 bases: TGCGCCAGCAGCCATCCCGGGACAGAGAGCTTCTATGGCTACACCTTC. Residues: CASSHPGTESFYGYTF.

This chain joins TRBV6-2 or TRBV6-3 and TRBJ2-7; unclear D gene. The CDR3 consists of 14 residues. In germline, CDR1 is MNHEY, CDR2 SVGEGT. V was clipped by 2 bases and J by 6 bases, with 14 bases between them. The CDR3 DNA follows: TGTGCCAGCAGTTACGTGGGAATGGCTTCCGAGCAGTACTTC. This codes for CASSYVGMASEQYF.

The chain carries TRBV6-5 and TRBJ2-5, with D possibly being TRBD2 (5 bases). This CDR3 region has 11 residues. With 10 bases removed from V and 12 bases from J, the gap between germline ends came to 18 bases. Germline V gene lookup returns CDR1 MNHEY and CDR2 SVGAGI. In DNA form, the CDR3 reads TGTGCCACCTCGGAGGTAGGCCGGGAGTACTTC. Its translation is CATSEVGREYF.

This chain uses TRBV6-5 with TRBJ2-3; perhaps TRBD1 as D (5 bases). V was trimmed by 6 bases and J by 4 bases, leaving 8 bases between them. The CDR3 covers 12 residues. The V gene's germline CDR1 is MNHEY and CDR2 SVGAGI. CDR3 region: CASSPRADTQYF. As DNA, the CDR3 is TGTGCCAGCAGCCCCAGGGCAGATACGCAGTATTTT.

The chain is built from TRBV28 and TRBJ1-2, with D perhaps TRBD1 (5 bases). V shed 3 bases and J shed 5 bases, with 16 bases lying between them. Germline CDR1 reads MDHEN; CDR2 reads SYDVKM. CDR3 length equals 15 residues. This chain's CDR3 is CASSFGLVGPYGYTF. The CDR3 nucleotides read TGTGCCAGCAGTTTCGGCCTCGTGGGACCATATGGCTACACCTTC.

V gene TRBV6-7 combines with J gene TRBJ1-5, with D possibly TRBD1 on 5 matching bases. TRBV6-7 is filed as an ORF, its function uncertain. V dropped 0 bases and J dropped 6 bases, with 15 bases sitting between them. CDR3 length: 16 amino acids. The CDR3 is CASSYSNEGMRQPQHF. CDR3 nucleotide sequence: TGTGCCAGCAGTTACTCGAATGAGGGGATGCGTCAGCCCCAGCATTTT.

This clone was seen more than once but under ten times. The V and J genes are TRBV11-3 and TRBJ2-7; a possible D gene is TRBD1 (6 bases). Germline V gene lookup returns CDR1 SGHNT and CDR2 YENEEA. Trimming took 6 bases from V and 2 from J, leaving 14 bases between them. The CDR3 contains 14 residues. As DNA, the CDR3 is TGTGCCAGCAGGACAACCGGGACACCCTACGAGCAGTACTTC. Translated: CASRTTGTPYEQYF.

Comment on this clone: The junction departs from the called germline gene at one end, perhaps through a read error. The chain employs TRBV7-9 and TRBJ2-7, with 10 bases identical to TRBD1. This CDR3 region has 15 residues. Germline CDR1 is SEHNR and CDR2 is FQNEAQ (reference sequence). CDR3 sequence: CASSQMTGGSHEQYF. For the CDR3, the DNA is TGTGCCAGCAGCCAAATGACAGGGGGCTCCCACGAGCAGTACTTC.

The genes are TRBV18 and TRBJ1-1; TRBD1 aligns across 9 bases. V dropped 6 bases and J dropped 3; count of bases not matched to a gene: 5. The CDR3 has 14 amino acids. Germline assignment: CDR1 KGHSH and CDR2 LQKENI. Here the CDR3 DNA reads TGTGCCAGCTCGTCTGACAGGGGGGACACTGAAGCTTTCTTT. It is translated as CASSSDRGDTEAFF. The full variable domain, in which reference TRBV18 and TRBJ1-1 provide the parts outside the CDR3, is NAGVMQNPRHLVRRRGQEARLRCSPMKGHSHVYWYRQLPEEGLKFMVYLQKENIIDESGMPKERFSAEFPKEGPSILRIQQVVRGDSAAYFCASSSDRGDTEAFFGQGTRLTVV.

The chain is built from TRBV7-9 and TRBJ1-2; 8 bases match TRBD1. Germline V lookup: CDR1 SEHNR, CDR2 FQNEAQ (reference sequence). This CDR3 is 18 amino acids long. After removal of 0 bases from V and 4 bases from J, the junction contained 13 bases not matched to a gene. In nucleotides, the CDR3 is TGTGCCAGCAGCTTAGCGGGGGGGACAGGAGGACTGCCCTATGGCTACACCTTC. Encoded protein: CASSLAGGTGGLPYGYTF.

The V and J genes are TRBV19 and TRBJ2-7; TRBD2 matches 7 bases. With 6 bases clipped from V and 3 bases from J, the junction kept 5 bases outside the gene matches. Germline V gene data show CDR1 as LNHDA and CDR2 as SQIVND (reference sequence). This CDR3 contains 13 residues. The CDR3 DNA follows: TGTGCCAGTAGGGAGCGGGGAGACTACGAGCAGTACTTC. Protein sequence: CASRERGDYEQYF.

The chain recombines TRBV10-1 with TRBJ2-1, with 8 positions matching TRBD2. Germline values: CDR1 WNHNN, CDR2 SYGVQD (reference sequence). The J segment lost 8 bases and the V segment lost 2 bases, leaving 8 bases of the junction unmatched. The CDR3 spans 15 residues. This CDR3 reads CASSEPGGPTDEQFF. In DNA, the CDR3 is TGCGCCAGCAGTGAGCCGGGAGGGCCAACCGATGAGCAGTTCTTC.

The rearrangement links TRBV6-1 to TRBJ1-2; D not certain. Germline V gene lookup returns CDR1 MNHNS and CDR2 SASEGT. The length of the CDR3 is 14 residues. V dropped 2 bases and J dropped 8 bases, with 15 bases sitting between them. The CDR3, as DNA: TGTGCCAGCAGTGAATTCACCACCCTTCCCGGCTACACCTTC. Translating it yields CASSEFTTLPGYTF.

The sample holds a few counts of this clone. The chain uses TRBV7-9 and TRBJ2-7; a possible D gene is TRBD1 (5 bases). Per the germline V gene, CDR1 is SEHNR and CDR2 is FQNEAQ (reference sequence). Trimming took 5 bases from V and 5 from J, leaving 13 bases between them. The CDR3 contains 13 residues. CDR3 sequence (DNA): TGTGCCAGCAGCGGCTCCAGGGCCCACGAGCAGTACTTC. Translated: CASSGSRAHEQYF. Complete variable domain (other parts from reference TRBV7-9 and TRBJ2-7): DTGVSQNPRHKITKRGQNVTFRCDPISEHNRLYWYRQTLGQGPEFLTYFQNEAQLEKSRLLSDRFSAERPKGSFSTLEIQRTEQGDSAMYLCASSGSRAHEQYFGPGTRLTVT.

This clone appeared a few times. This chain joins TRBV2 and TRBJ2-7; a weak D match, TRBD1 (6 bases). Germline V gene lookup returns CDR1 SNHLY and CDR2 FYNNEI. The CDR3 loop spans 15 amino acids. V lost 5 bases, J lost 1 base, and 15 bases lay in between. The chain's CDR3 is CASSTAYRDSYEQYF. The DNA for the CDR3 is TGTGCCAGCAGTACAGCCTACAGGGATTCCTACGAGCAGTACTTC.

This chain links TRBV18 with TRBJ2-3; 9 bases map to TRBD2. Trimming removed 3 bases from V and 4 bases from J; junction bases left unmatched: 5. The length of the CDR3 is 15 residues. Germline CDR1 and CDR2: KGHSH and LQKENI. For the CDR3, the DNA is TGTGCCAGCTCACCGAATAGCGGGAGCGCAGATACGCAGTATTTT. The encoded protein is CASSPNSGSADTQYF.

The V call is TRBV7-6, the J call TRBJ2-5; TRBD2 agrees at 9 bases. This CDR3 spans 17 amino acids. Germline CDR1 reads SGHVS; CDR2 reads FNYEAQ. V trimming: 2 bases; J trimming: 3 bases; junction bases outside the gene matches: 10. The CDR3 DNA reads TGTGCCAGCAGCTTATTGCCCCGGCGCGGGGGGGAAGAGACCCAGTACTTC. Translation gives CASSLLPRRGGEETQYF.

The chain is built from TRBV15 and TRBJ1-6; D is possibly TRBD1 (5 bases). There are 14 residues in the CDR3. Germline values: CDR1 LNHNV, CDR2 YYDKDF (reference sequence). Trimming left V 0 bases short and J 9 bases short, with 9 bases between. The chain's CDR3 is CATSRDRRGSPLHF. CDR3 DNA: TGTGCCACCAGCAGAGATAGGAGGGGTTCACCCCTCCACTTT.

The J gene is TRBJ2-5, the V gene TRBV28; 7 bases agree with TRBD2. V gave up 2 bases and J gave up 5 bases; unmatched junction bases: 5. CDR3 length equals 14 residues. CDR1 and CDR2 from the germline V gene are MDHEN and SYDVKM. The CDR3 here is CASSLGGRVETQYF. CDR3 DNA: TGTGCCAGCAGTTTAGGTGGGAGGGTTGAGACCCAGTACTTC.

The CDR3 protein is CAISEGTSSGNTIYF. The CDR3 bases are TGTGCCATCAGTGAGGGGACAAGCTCTGGAAACACCATATATTTT. This sequence joins TRBV10-3 and TRBJ1-3, with D perhaps TRBD1 (6 bases). V shed 2 bases and J shed 0 bases, with 8 bases lying between them. This CDR3 contains 15 residues. CDR1 and CDR2 (germline): ENHRY, SYGVKD.

The rearrangement joins TRBV2 to TRBJ2-5, with D hard to call. The germline V gene encodes CDR1 SNHLY and CDR2 FYNNEI. The CDR3 sequence is 12 residues long. Trimming took 9 bases from V and 5 from J, leaving 13 bases between them. The CDR3 sequence: CASQHHRETQYF. The CDR3 DNA reads as TGTGCCAGTCAACACCATCGGGAGACCCAGTACTTC.

The chain recombines TRBV5-1 with TRBJ1-1; D may be TRBD1 (5 bases). V lost 0 bases to trimming and J lost 5 bases, with 11 bases between them. Germline values: CDR1 SGHRS, CDR2 YFSETQ. The CDR3 extends over 14 amino acids. CDR3 sequence reads: CASSLAGGETEAFF. The CDR3 DNA reads TGCGCCAGCAGCTTGGCTGGGGGAGAAACTGAAGCTTTCTTT.

J is TRBJ1-1 and V is TRBV19; TRBD1 might be the D (5 bases). The V end was cut by 1 base, the J end by 1 base, with 19 bases between. Germline CDR1 is LNHDA and CDR2 is SQIVND (reference sequence). CDR3 size: 18 residues. The CDR3 reads CASSIVRGGTIGNTEAFF. DNA of the CDR3: TGTGCCAGTAGTATAGTGAGGGGAGGGACGATTGGGAACACTGAAGCTTTCTTT.

CDR3 in DNA: TGTGCCAGCAGCTTAGGGGACCTGGGGGATGGCTACACCTTC. It yields the protein CASSLGDLGDGYTF. The chain joins TRBV7-2 to TRBJ1-2, with a possible D match to TRBD1 (5 bases). There are 14 residues in the CDR3. Germline loops: CDR1 SGHTA, CDR2 FQGNSA. V lost 1 base and J lost 6, with 12 bases in between.

V usage is TRBV6-2 or TRBV6-3 and J usage is TRBJ1-1; maybe TRBD1 (5 bases). Trimming cost V 0 bases and J 0 bases, with 11 bases left between them. The V gene's germline CDR1 is MNHEY and CDR2 SVGEGT. The CDR3 has 16 residues. The CDR3 region has the DNA TGTGCCAGCAGTTACTCAAGACAGAGAATGAACACTGAAGCTTTCTTT. Its protein is CASSYSRQRMNTEAFF.